Listed below are T cell receptor beta chains from one sample, sequenced in a study of identical twins. One entry per CDR3 protein, called by TCRdb with MiXCR from the 5' RACE reads. The sample gives about 660,000 distinct CDR3 sequences, over 8.5% of which show up once; roughly 0.97% is in the top ten. This same sample was also taken into another study, of yellow fever vaccine responses in identical twins.

The sequencing sample was made of PBMCs. The receptors shown here come from a woman in her late teens or twenties in good health. Both conserved end residues are part of each CDR3. D genes are given only for firm matches. Clone size appears in some rows only: once, few, many, or a class for an expanded clone.

cdr3_length d_call j_call v_call clone_size cdr3_nt cdr3_aa
14 - TRBJ1-5 TRBV4-3 few TGCGCCAGCAGCCAAGATGAGCTGGCCCAGCCCCAGCATTTT CASSQDELAQPQHF
15 TRBD1 TRBJ2-7 TRBV7-9 many TGTGCCAGCACCAGGGACAGCCTGAAATCCTACGAGCAGTACTTC CASTRDSLKSYEQYF
16 - TRBJ2-7 TRBV20-1 - TGCAGTGCTAGACCAGGAGGGGAGGACGCCGCCTACGAGCAGTACTTC CSARPGGEDAAYEQYF
14 - TRBJ2-7 TRBV7-9 few TGTGCCAGCAGCTTAGAACGGGACTCACACGAGCAGTACTTC CASSLERDSHEQYF
15 - TRBJ2-3 TRBV18 many TGTGCCAGCTCGCCACTCCCGGCAAGCACAGATACGCAGTATTTT CASSPLPASTDTQYF
17 - TRBJ2-7 TRBV29-1 few TGCAGCGTTGAAGATCGGTACCAACCGCAGGTCTCCTACGAGCAGTACTTC CSVEDRYQPQVSYEQYF
14 - TRBJ2-1 TRBV5-1 few TGCGCCAGCAGCTCCGGGACCGCCTCGGCTGAGCAGTTCTTC CASSSGTASAEQFF
14 TRBD2 TRBJ2-1 TRBV6-5 - TGTGCCAGCAGTACTAGCGGGAGGTCGTATGAGCAGTTCTTC CASSTSGRSYEQFF
16 TRBD2 TRBJ2-7 TRBV29-1 few TGCAGCGTCACCGGGACTAGCGCAGACTTCTCCTACGAGCAGTACTTC CSVTGTSADFSYEQYF
14 - TRBJ1-5 TRBV20-1 few TGCAGTGCTAGAACTCAGGGCCGCAATCAGCCCCAGCATTTT CSARTQGRNQPQHF
17 - TRBJ2-5 TRBV6-5 few TGTGCCAGCAGTTACTCGACGCGGGCAGGCCCTCAAGAGACCCAGTACTTC CASSYSTRAGPQETQYF
15 - TRBJ2-5 TRBV9 few TGTGCCAGCAGCCTCCGGTCGAGGGAGTTCCAGACCCAGTACTTC CASSLRSREFQTQYF
16 - TRBJ2-3 TRBV11-2 - TGTGCCAGCAGCTTGGGAACAGGGTGGGGCACAGATACGCAGTATTTT CASSLGTGWGTDTQYF
15 - TRBJ2-7 TRBV6-5 few TGTGCCAGCAGTTATGGGCAGGGGGAGGCGAACGAGCAGTACTTC CASSYGQGEANEQYF
15 - TRBJ2-2 TRBV4-3 few TGCGCCAGCAGCCAAGACCGGCTTTTCACCGGGGAGCTGTTTTTT CASSQDRLFTGELFF
13 - TRBJ1-5 TRBV20-1 - TGCAGTGCTCCAGGGAATGGCAATCAGCCCCAGCATTTT CSAPGNGNQPQHF
14 TRBD1 TRBJ2-7 TRBV2 few TGTGCCAGCAGTACACACAGGGGGCAAGACGAGCAGTACTTC CASSTHRGQDEQYF
12 - TRBJ2-3 TRBV7-2 - TGTGCCAGCAGCTACGACAGGGATACGCAGTATTTT CASSYDRDTQYF
14 - TRBJ2-2 TRBV11-2 many TGTGCCAGCAGCGTAGGGCAGGGAGCCGGGGAGCTGTTTTTT CASSVGQGAGELFF
16 TRBD1 TRBJ2-1 TRBV7-2 many TGTGCCAGCAGCCGCAGCGAGGGGGCCCTTCACAATGAGCAGTTCTTC CASSRSEGALHNEQFF
15 - TRBJ2-1 TRBV19 few TGTGCCAGTAGTATAATGCCGGACAGAGACAATGAGCAGTTCTTC CASSIMPDRDNEQFF
16 - TRBJ2-7 TRBV25-1 - TGTGCCAGCAGTGAAGTTGGGGAACGAGTAGCCTACGAGCAGTACTTC CASSEVGERVAYEQYF
15 - TRBJ2-1 TRBV20-1 few TGCAGTGCTAGAGTGAGAGGGAGCTCCTACAATGAGCAGTTCTTC CSARVRGSSYNEQFF
14 TRBD2 TRBJ2-3 TRBV25-1 few TGTGCCAGCAGCCGGGGAGGGGATCCAGATACGCAGTATTTT CASSRGGDPDTQYF
15 TRBD1 TRBJ2-3 TRBV11-2 - TGTGCCAGCAGCTTGCCGGGACAGAGCACAGATACGCAGTATTTT CASSLPGQSTDTQYF
15 - TRBJ2-6 TRBV2 few TGTGCCAGCACCCCAGGGTACTCTGGGGCCAACGTCCTGACTTTC CASTPGYSGANVLTF
17 TRBD2 TRBJ2-1 TRBV3-1 few TGTGCCAGCAGCCCGAGGACTAGCGGGGGGGCCATCGGTGAGCAGTTCTTC CASSPRTSGGAIGEQFF
15 TRBD2 TRBJ2-7 TRBV7-9 few TGTGCCAGCAGCCCCAGTTTAAGCGGGAGTTACGAGCAGTACTTC CASSPSLSGSYEQYF
16 - TRBJ2-3 TRBV9 few TGTGCCAGCAGCGTAGAAGGCCGGGACCTCACAGATACGCAGTATTTT CASSVEGRDLTDTQYF
15 - TRBJ1-5 TRBV10-3 many TGTGCCATCAGTGAGGACAGAGGAATGAATCAGCCCCAGCATTTT CAISEDRGMNQPQHF
13 TRBD2 TRBJ2-1 TRBV6-1 - TGTGCCAGCACTAGCGGGAGGATGAATGAGCAGTTCTTC CASTSGRMNEQFF
17 TRBD2 TRBJ2-1 TRBV3-1 few TGTGCCAGCAGCCAACCACTACTAGCGGGGTCCTACAATGAGCAGTTCTTC CASSQPLLAGSYNEQFF
15 - TRBJ2-1 TRBV30 - TGTGCCTGGACCCATCCGGGAAGAGCGGACAATGAGCAGTTCTTC CAWTHPGRADNEQFF
19 TRBD1 TRBJ2-1 TRBV7-2 - TGTGCCAGCAGCTTGGCGATAGGGGGGGGACAGGGAAAATACAATGAGCAGTTCTTC CASSLAIGGGQGKYNEQFF
14 TRBD1 TRBJ2-3 TRBV5-1 - TGCGCCAGCAGCTTGGTAGGGGGCAGCGATACGCAGTATTTT CASSLVGGSDTQYF